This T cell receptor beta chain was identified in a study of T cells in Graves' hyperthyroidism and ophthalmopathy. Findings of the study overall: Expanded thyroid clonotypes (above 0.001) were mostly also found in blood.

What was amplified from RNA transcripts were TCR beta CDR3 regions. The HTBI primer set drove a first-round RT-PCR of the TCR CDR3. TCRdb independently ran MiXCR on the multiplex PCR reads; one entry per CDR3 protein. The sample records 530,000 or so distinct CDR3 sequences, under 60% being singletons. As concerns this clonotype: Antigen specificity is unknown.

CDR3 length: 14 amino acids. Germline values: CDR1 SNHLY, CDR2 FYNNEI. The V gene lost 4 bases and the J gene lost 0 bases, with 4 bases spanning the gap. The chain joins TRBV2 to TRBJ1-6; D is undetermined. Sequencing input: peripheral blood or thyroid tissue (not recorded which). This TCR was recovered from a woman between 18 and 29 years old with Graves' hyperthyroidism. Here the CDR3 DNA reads TGTGCCAGCAGTGCTAGCTCCTATAATTCACCCCTCCACTTT. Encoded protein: CASSASSYNSPLHF.